One and the same sample provided the 19 T cell receptor beta chains below, sequenced in a study of OX40 agonist ivuxolimab in advanced cancers. Generated by immunoSEQ multiplex PCR, the TCRdb table keeps only in-frame clones and is missing some. The sample holds 70,000 or so clones; roughly 80% are singletons and the top ten take 1.1%. The specimen comprised CD4+ or CD8+ T cells sorted from blood, sampled in a trial of the OX40 agonist ivuxolimab. All receptors come from an adult with an advanced solid tumor such as melanoma, head and neck, liver or kidney cancer.

V and J are TRBV19 and TRBJ2-7; 7 positions agree with TRBD1. This CDR3 spans 12 amino acids. The germline V gene has CDR1 LNHDA and CDR2 SQIVND (reference sequence). The V segment lost 4 bases and the J segment 3 bases; nucleotides outside the gene matches: 0. CDR3: CASSTGGYEQYF. As DNA, the CDR3 is TGTGCCAGTAGTACAGGGGGCTACGAGCAGTACTTC.

This clone was detected a few times. The rearrangement joins TRBV11-3 to TRBJ2-2; D possibly matches TRBD1 or TRBD2 (6 bases each). The CDR3 totals 14 residues. Germline-derived CDR1 and CDR2 are SGHNT and YENEEA. V was pared by 5 bases and J by 8 bases, with 15 bases between. CDR3 in DNA: TGTGCCAGCAGCCCCGACACGGGGGCAGGGGAGCTGTTTTTT. The encoded protein is CASSPDTGAGELFF.

The sample holds a few counts of this clone. V gene TRBV15 combines with J gene TRBJ1-1; D remains ambiguous. The germline V and J ends were trimmed by 0 bases and 1 base, with 6 bases remaining between them. Germline loops: CDR1 LNHNV, CDR2 YYDKDF (reference sequence). CDR3 size: 14 residues. CDR3: CATSRDLGNTEAFF. Written as DNA, the CDR3 is TGTGCCACCAGCAGAGATCTCGGGAACACTGAAGCTTTCTTT.

V is TRBV30 and J is TRBJ2-2; D perhaps matches TRBD1 (6 bases). This CDR3 region has 15 residues. CDR1 is GTSNPN, CDR2 SVGIG, per germline (reference sequence). V lost 4 bases, J lost 7 bases, and 19 bases lay in between. In DNA form, the CDR3 reads TGTGCCTGGACGTCGGGCCACAGGGCCTTCGGGGAGCTGTTTTTT. The encoded protein is CAWTSGHRAFGELFF.

This clone was recorded only once. The chain uses TRBV19 and TRBJ1-5; tentative D call: TRBD1 (6 bases). V lost 4 bases, J lost 3 bases, and 10 bases lay in between. Per germline, CDR1 LNHDA and CDR2 SQIVND (reference sequence). The CDR3 extends over 14 amino acids. CDR3 nucleotides: TGTGCCAGTAGTACAGGGGAGTACAATCAGCCCCAGCATTTT. As protein: CASSTGEYNQPQHF.

The V gene is TRBV4-1, the J gene TRBJ2-4, with 8 bases identical to TRBD2. The CDR3 length is 15 residues. From germline, CDR1 is MGHRA and CDR2 YSYEKL. Germline trimming cut 3 bases from V and 8 bases from J; bases unmatched to any gene: 9. The CDR3 protein is CASSQRAGGADIQYF. CDR3 nucleotide sequence: TGCGCCAGCAGCCAGAGGGCCGGGGGGGCAGACATTCAGTACTTC.

This clone occurred a few times. The chain combines TRBV7-8 with TRBJ1-2, with 7 bases identical to TRBD1. The CDR3 sequence is 16 residues long. The junction had 9 bases not matched to a gene; V was cut back by 3 bases and J by 2 bases. Germline assignment: CDR1 SGHVS and CDR2 FQNEAQ. The CDR3 protein is CASSFGDSRTNYGYTF. The CDR3 DNA follows: TGTGCCAGCAGCTTTGGGGACAGTAGGACGAACTATGGCTACACCTTC.

This chain links TRBV6-5 with TRBJ1-2; 10 bases are shared with TRBD1. The V segment lost 2 bases and the J segment 4 bases; nucleotides outside the gene matches: 4. The CDR3 spans 15 residues. Per germline, CDR1 MNHEY and CDR2 SVGAGI. The DNA of the CDR3 is TGTGCCAGCAGTTACGTGGGGGACAGGGGCTATGGCTACACCTTC. This encodes CASSYVGDRGYGYTF.

This rearrangement joins TRBV19 to TRBJ1-6, with D possibly being TRBD1 (5 bases). Trimming pared 6 bases from V and 9 bases from J, leaving 9 bases between. The CDR3 consists of 12 residues. The germline gives CDR1 LNHDA, CDR2 SQIVND (reference sequence). The CDR3 nucleotides read TGTGCCAGTAGCGGGGGTATTTCACCCCTCCACTTT. Translation: CASSGGISPLHF.

This rearrangement joins TRBV7-8 to TRBJ2-3; 7 nucleotides line up with TRBD2. This CDR3 is built from 19 residues. V trimming: 5 bases; J trimming: 6 bases; junction bases outside the gene matches: 23. CDR1 is SGHVS and CDR2 is FQNEAQ in the germline V gene. The CDR3 nucleotides are TGTGCCAGCAGCCCGCATCCGACTAGCTTGGCTTCCCGTGCGGATACGCAGTATTTT. Encoded protein: CASSPHPTSLASRADTQYF.

A single count supports this clone. This chain links TRBV5-4 with TRBJ2-5; D is unresolved. Germline V CDR1 and CDR2: SGHNT, YYREEE (reference sequence). V lost 2 bases, J lost 1 base, and 9 bases lay in between. This CDR3 has 14 residues. CDR3 sequence: CASSFTSPQETQYF. In nucleotides, the CDR3 is TGTGCCAGCAGCTTCACATCCCCCCAAGAGACCCAGTACTTC.

J is TRBJ2-7 and V is TRBV21-1; the table's D call, TRBD1, was not checked against the DNA. TRBV21-1 counts as a pseudogene. The CDR3 contains 18 residues. CDR3 sequence reads: CASSARDSRPGRTYEQYF. The CDR3 DNA reads as TGTGCCAGCAGCGCCCGGGACAGCCGTCCGGGTCGAACCTACGAGCAGTACTTC.

The chain employs TRBV4-1 and TRBJ2-3; 13 bases agree with TRBD2. The CDR3 spans 16 residues. The V segment lost 4 bases and the J segment 2 bases; nucleotides outside the gene matches: 3. Per the germline V gene, CDR1 is MGHRA and CDR2 is YSYEKL. The CDR3 reads CASSRGLAGDTDTQYF. The CDR3 DNA sequence: TGCGCCAGCAGCCGAGGACTAGCGGGGGACACAGATACGCAGTATTTT.

This clone was detected only a few times. This chain uses TRBV6-1 with TRBJ1-6; D is perhaps TRBD1 (5 bases). The CDR3 is 15 residues long. Germline loops: CDR1 MNHNS, CDR2 SASEGT. The V end was cut by 6 bases, the J end by 7 bases, with 16 bases between. The CDR3 nucleotides are TGTGCCAGCAGACACGAGGGGCGAGTAAATTCACCCCTCCACTTT. This encodes CASRHEGRVNSPLHF.

This clone has a single count. The rearrangement links TRBV7-9 to TRBJ2-3; perhaps TRBD2 as D (6 bases). CDR1 is SEHNR, CDR2 FQNEAQ, per germline (reference sequence). CDR3 length equals 15 residues. V was cut by 5 bases and J by 2 bases, with 14 bases left in between. The CDR3 here is CASSTWWGDTDTQYF. CDR3 DNA sequence: TGTGCCAGCAGCACCTGGTGGGGGGACACAGATACGCAGTATTTT.

This chain uses TRBV18 with TRBJ2-7; D gene uncertain. Germline lookup yields CDR1 KGHSH and CDR2 LQKENI. The CDR3 runs to 13 residues. V lost 1 base and J lost 4, with 8 bases in between. The CDR3 DNA follows: TGTGCCAGCTCACCACAACGAGATTACGAGCAGTACTTC. It is translated as CASSPQRDYEQYF.

The rearrangement uses TRBV11-3 and TRBJ1-1; D is uncertain. Germline loops: CDR1 SGHNT, CDR2 YENEEA. V lost 3 bases and J 8 bases, leaving 10 bases between the germline ends. CDR3 length: 12 residues. CDR3: CASSFGTGEAFF. CDR3 nucleotide sequence: TGTGCCAGCAGCTTCGGCACGGGGGAAGCTTTCTTT. The full variable domain, its missing parts supplied by reference TRBV11-3 and TRBJ1-1, is EAGVVQSPRYKIIEKKQPVAFWCNPISGHNTLYWYLQNLGQGPELLIRYENEEAVDDSQLPKDRFSAERLKGVDSTLKIQPAELGDSAVYLCASSFGTGEAFFGQGTRLTVV.

This clone came up a few times. The chain is built from TRBV10-2 and TRBJ2-3; D is undetermined. The V gene lost 8 bases and the J gene lost 2 bases, with 14 bases spanning the gap. This CDR3 has 14 amino acids. Germline V gene sequence: CDR1 WSHSY, CDR2 SAAADI. CDR3: CASRRDGFTDTQYF. CDR3 nucleotides: TGCGCCAGCCGCCGTGACGGTTTCACAGATACGCAGTATTTT.

The chain is built from TRBV7-8 and TRBJ1-1; 7 bases fit TRBD1. The CDR3 is 15 residues long. V gave up 8 bases and J gave up 3 bases; unmatched junction bases: 12. CDR1 and CDR2 (germline): SGHVS, FQNEAQ. The CDR3 is CASHRTTGADTEAFF. In DNA, the CDR3 is TGTGCCAGCCATAGGACCACAGGGGCGGACACTGAAGCTTTCTTT.